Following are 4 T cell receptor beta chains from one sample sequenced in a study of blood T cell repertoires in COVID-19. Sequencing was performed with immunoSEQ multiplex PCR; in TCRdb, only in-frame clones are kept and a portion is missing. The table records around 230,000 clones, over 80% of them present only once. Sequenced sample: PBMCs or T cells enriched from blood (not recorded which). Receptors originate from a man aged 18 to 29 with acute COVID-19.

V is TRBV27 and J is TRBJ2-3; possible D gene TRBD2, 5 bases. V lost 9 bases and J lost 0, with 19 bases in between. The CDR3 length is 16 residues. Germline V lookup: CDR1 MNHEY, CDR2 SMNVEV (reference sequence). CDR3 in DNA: TGTGCCAGTCTCCCTTGGTATGAGGGTAGCACAGATACGCAGTATTTT. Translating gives CASLPWYEGSTDTQYF.

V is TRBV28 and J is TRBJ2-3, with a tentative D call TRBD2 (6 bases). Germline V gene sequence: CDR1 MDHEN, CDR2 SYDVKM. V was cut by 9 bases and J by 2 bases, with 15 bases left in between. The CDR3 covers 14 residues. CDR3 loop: CASKGGSSTDTQYF. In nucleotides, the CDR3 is TGTGCCAGTAAGGGAGGCTCTTCCACAGATACGCAGTATTTT.

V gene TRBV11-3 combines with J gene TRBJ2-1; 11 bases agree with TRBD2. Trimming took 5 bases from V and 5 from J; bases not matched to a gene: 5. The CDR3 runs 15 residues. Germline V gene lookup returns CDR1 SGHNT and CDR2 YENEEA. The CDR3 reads CASSQGTSGNNEQFF. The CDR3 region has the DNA TGTGCCAGCAGCCAAGGGACTAGCGGAAACAATGAGCAGTTCTTC.

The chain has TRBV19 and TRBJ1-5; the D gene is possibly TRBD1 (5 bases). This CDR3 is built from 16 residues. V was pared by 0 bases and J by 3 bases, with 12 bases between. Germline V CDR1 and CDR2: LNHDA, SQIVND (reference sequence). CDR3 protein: CASSIEAARANQPQHF. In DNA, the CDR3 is TGTGCCAGTAGTATAGAGGCCGCCAGGGCCAATCAGCCCCAGCATTTT.